This record looks at one T cell receptor beta chain sequence and its context. TCRdb's copy holds only in-frame clones and misses some; the assay was immunoSEQ multiplex PCR. Of about 350,000 clones in the sample, 88% are singletons; the top ten hold approximately 0.97%. These data come from a study of blood T cell repertoires in COVID-19. Participants had their cohort set by participant-reported clinical history. Germline lookup yields CDR1 SGHKS and CDR2 YYEKEE (reference sequence). Unmatched junction bases numbered 13, after V lost 5 bases and J lost 3 bases. The length of the CDR3 is 17 residues. The specimen sequenced was PBMCs or T cells enriched from blood (not recorded which). The V gene is TRBV5-5, the J gene TRBJ2-3; 9 bases fit TRBD2. The clonotype comes from a woman aged 25 to 39 who had been exposed to COVID-19. The CDR3 bases are TGTGCCAGCAGACCACCGGGACTAGCTGGTCGGACAGATACGCAGTATTTT. It yields the protein CASRPPGLAGRTDTQYF.